This is a list of T cell receptor beta chains from one sample in a study of blood T cell repertoires in COVID-19. Measured with immunoSEQ multiplex PCR; TCRdb has only the in-frame clones, and not every one. The table has approximately 120,000 clones, approximately 83% seen once; the top ten hold 15% to 20%. The sequenced sample consisted of peripheral blood. The receptors originated from a woman in her fifties or sixties who had recovered from COVID-19. Both conserved end residues are trimmed from each CDR3. Each record gives: J gene, D gene, V gene, CDR3 protein. A D gene is named only where the DNA matches it firmly.

j_call: TRBJ2-7
d_call: NA
v_call: TRBV5-1
cdr3_aa: ASSLTPRTGRGPYEQY

j_call: TRBJ1-5
d_call: NA
v_call: TRBV2
cdr3_aa: ASRMSRLSNQPQH

j_call: TRBJ1-2
d_call: TRBD1
v_call: TRBV7-2
cdr3_aa: ASSDLVGQGDGGYT

j_call: TRBJ1-4
d_call: NA
v_call: TRBV5-1
cdr3_aa: ASSGQGRGNEKLF

j_call: TRBJ2-7
d_call: NA
v_call: TRBV19
cdr3_aa: ASSTDREESSYEQY

j_call: TRBJ2-4
d_call: TRBD1
v_call: TRBV6-6
cdr3_aa: ASSYSNTGGKNIQY

j_call: TRBJ2-1
d_call: NA
v_call: TRBV5-1
cdr3_aa: ASSDSTYNEQF

j_call: TRBJ2-7
d_call: NA
v_call: TRBV19
cdr3_aa: ASNSGGLSYEQY

j_call: TRBJ1-6
d_call: NA
v_call: TRBV27
cdr3_aa: ASSFSGTIYCSYNSPLH

j_call: TRBJ2-3
d_call: TRBD2
v_call: TRBV30
cdr3_aa: AWAGGSTDTQY